The 2 T cell receptor beta chains reported below all come from one sample, sequenced in a study of T cells in Graves' hyperthyroidism and ophthalmopathy. Amplification targeted TCR beta CDR3 regions from RNA transcripts. First-round RT-PCR targeting the TCR CDR3 was performed with the HTBI primer set. One entry per CDR3 protein results from TCRdb running MiXCR on the multiplex PCR reads. The table shows about 290,000 distinct CDR3 sequences, with more than 10% occurring only once. Sequencing was carried out using blood. All receptors derive from a woman aged 25 to 39 with Graves' hyperthyroidism that later progressed to Graves' ophthalmopathy.

The V call is TRBV15, the J call TRBJ1-4; D possibly corresponds to TRBD1 (6 bases). CDR3 length: 14 residues. V lost 5 bases, J lost 5 bases, and 12 bases lay in between. Germline V gene sequence: CDR1 LNHNV, CDR2 YYDKDF (reference sequence). CDR3 sequence: CATSDRDINEKLFF. CDR3 bases: TGTGCCACCAGCGACCGGGACATCAATGAAAAACTGTTTTTT. Filled out from reference TRBV15 and TRBJ1-4, the complete variable domain reads DAMVIQNPRYQVTQFGKPVTLSCSQTLNHNVMYWYQQKSSQAPKLLFHYYDKDFNNEADTPDNFQSRRPNTSFCFLDIRSPGLGDTAMYLCATSDRDINEKLFFGSGTQLSVL.

To note about this clonotype: The germline gene is not matched at one end of the junction; a read error may be the cause. This sequence joins TRBV7-6 and TRBJ2-1, with 12 bases fitting TRBD2. Germline V lookup: CDR1 SGHVS, CDR2 FNYEAQ. The CDR3 extends over 15 amino acids. CDR3 nucleotides: TGTGCCACCAGCCAGACTAGCGGGAGTTACAATGAGCAGTTCTTC. This sequence encodes CATSQTSGSYNEQFF. Filled out from reference TRBV7-6 and TRBJ2-1, the complete variable domain reads GAGVSQSPRYKVTKRGQDVALRCDPISGHVSLYWYRQALGQGPEFLTYFNYEAQQDKSGLPNDRFSAERPEGSISTLTIQRTEQRDSAMYRCATSQTSGSYNEQFFGPGTRLTVL.